Following are 30 T cell receptor beta chains from one sample sequenced in a study of blood T cell repertoires in COVID-19. The assay was immunoSEQ multiplex PCR, and TCRdb's table has in-frame clones only and misses some. The sample shows some 200,000 clones, about 88% of them seen only once. The material sequenced was peripheral blood. The receptors originated from a middle-aged man who had recovered from COVID-19.

CDR3 sequence (DNA): TGTGCCAGCAGCTTAGGGCAATACAATGAGCAGTTCTTC. Residues: CASSLGQYNEQFF. V is TRBV7-8 and J is TRBJ2-1; D is ambiguous. Germline lookup yields CDR1 SGHVS and CDR2 FQNEAQ. Trimming took off 1 base at V and 4 bases at J, with 5 bases between the two ends. The CDR3 runs 13 residues. Full variable domain (missing parts from reference TRBV7-8 and TRBJ2-1): GAGVSQSPRYKVAKRGQDVALRCDPISGHVSLFWYQQALGQGPEFLTYFQNEAQLDKSGLPSDRFFAERPEGSVSTLKIQRTQQEDSAVYLCASSLGQYNEQFFGPGTRLTVL.

In this sample, this clone turned up a few times. V gene TRBV2 combines with J gene TRBJ2-5; D is undetermined. Per the germline V gene, CDR1 is SNHLY and CDR2 is FYNNEI. CDR3 size: 12 residues. Trimming took off 8 bases at V and 2 bases at J, with 9 bases between the two ends. For the CDR3, the DNA is TGTGCCAGCTTCTTTAATCAAGAGACCCAGTACTTC. This gives the protein CASFFNQETQYF.

This clone was observed a few times. Written as DNA, the CDR3 is TGTGCCAGCAGCTTTGGGACACCAGAAAAACTGTTTTTT. Its protein product is CASSFGTPEKLFF. The J gene is TRBJ1-4, the V gene TRBV7-9; weak D call: TRBD1 (6 bases). This CDR3 comprises 13 residues. Between the trimmed V and J ends, which lost 3 bases and 8 bases, there was a span of 10 bases. Germline V gene lookup returns CDR1 SEHNR and CDR2 FQNEAQ (reference sequence).

The chain carries TRBV28 and TRBJ1-1, with D perhaps matching TRBD1 (5 bases). Trimming removed 3 bases at V and 7 bases at J, with 15 bases between. From germline, CDR1 is MDHEN and CDR2 SYDVKM. CDR3 size: 14 residues. This CDR3 is CASSFFGRALEAFF. The CDR3 region has the DNA TGTGCCAGCAGTTTTTTTGGCAGGGCCCTTGAAGCTTTCTTT.

The CDR3 coding sequence is TGTGCCAGCAGTTTACCCCGGAGGGGTAGAGGAAACACCATATATTTT. It yields the protein CASSLPRRGRGNTIYF. The V call is TRBV28, the J call TRBJ1-3; D possibly corresponds to TRBD1 (5 bases). The ends were cut back, 2 bases at V and 4 bases at J, with 15 bases in the middle. The CDR3 is 16 residues long. The germline gives CDR1 MDHEN, CDR2 SYDVKM.

The V gene is TRBV11-3, the J gene TRBJ2-3; 11 bases align to TRBD1. J gave up 6 bases and V 5 bases, and 13 bases lay outside the gene matches. Germline CDR1 SGHNT, CDR2 YENEEA. CDR3 length: 17 residues. In DNA, the CDR3 is TGTGCCAGCAGCGCCTTCCGGGTGGGACAGGGGGACGATACGCAGTATTTT. It translates to CASSAFRVGQGDDTQYF.

This clone was recorded once. The genes are TRBV5-1 and TRBJ2-2; the D gene is possibly TRBD2 (5 bases). Germline values: CDR1 SGHRS, CDR2 YFSETQ. V shed 0 bases and J shed 0 bases, with 6 bases lying between them. The CDR3 is 15 amino acids. The CDR3 region is CASSLVASNTGELFF. DNA for the CDR3: TGCGCCAGCAGCTTGGTAGCGTCGAACACCGGGGAGCTGTTTTTT.

The chain has TRBV28 and TRBJ1-2, with D possibly matching TRBD1 (5 bases). The ends were cut back, 3 bases at V and 7 bases at J, with 15 bases in the middle. Germline CDR1 MDHEN, CDR2 SYDVKM. The CDR3 runs to 14 residues. CDR3 protein: CASSFRQLSFGYTF. CDR3 nucleotides: TGTGCCAGCAGTTTTCGACAGCTATCTTTTGGCTACACCTTC.

The rearrangement joins TRBV7-9 to TRBJ2-2, with D possibly being TRBD1 (6 bases). The CDR3 contains 15 residues. Germline V lookup: CDR1 SEHNR, CDR2 FQNEAQ (reference sequence). Trimming left V 1 base short and J 8 bases short, with 14 bases between. The CDR3 DNA sequence: TGTGCCAGCAGCTTAGGTCACAGGGACGTGGGGGAGCTGTTTTTT. Its translation is CASSLGHRDVGELFF.

The J gene is TRBJ1-6, the V gene TRBV6-6; 9 nucleotides agree with TRBD1. Germline V gives CDR1 MNHNY, CDR2 SVGAGI (reference sequence). Trimming cost V 2 bases and J 8 bases; bases outside gene matches: 4. The CDR3 has 15 residues. The CDR3 coding sequence is TGTGCCAGCAGTTACGGGGGACAGGGATATTCACCCCTCCACTTT. Translation: CASSYGGQGYSPLHF.

V is TRBV20-1 and J is TRBJ2-3; 7 bases fit TRBD2. The CDR3 is 14 residues long. Germline CDR1 DFQATT, CDR2 SNEGSKA (reference sequence). Trimming removed 3 bases from V and 10 bases from J; junction bases left unmatched: 13. In nucleotides, the CDR3 is TGCAGTGCTAGTGAACGGACTAGAGACAAGGCGCAGTATTTT. Protein sequence: CSASERTRDKAQYF.

V is TRBV18 and J is TRBJ2-1; 8 bases fit TRBD1. The CDR3 totals 17 residues. From germline, CDR1 is KGHSH and CDR2 LQKENI. With V trimmed by 0 bases and J by 9 bases, 13 bases remained unmatched. Here the CDR3 reads CASSPPIGDRSNAEQFF. DNA for the CDR3: TGTGCCAGCTCACCACCGATCGGGGACAGGTCCAATGCTGAGCAGTTCTTC.

This chain connects TRBV14 to TRBJ2-5, with TRBD2 matching 10 bases. V shed 0 bases and J 7 bases; nucleotides not matched to a gene: 11. Germline CDR1 is SGHDN and CDR2 is FVKESK. This CDR3 has 17 amino acids. This CDR3 reads CASSQDSGRALVGTQYF. CDR3 DNA sequence: TGTGCCAGCAGCCAAGACAGCGGGAGGGCCCTCGTTGGGACCCAGTACTTC. The full variable domain, with the rest looked up from reference TRBV14 and TRBJ2-5, is EAGVTQFPSHSVIEKGQTVTLRCDPISGHDNLYWYRRVMGKEIKFLLHFVKESKQDESGMPNNRFLAERTGGTYSTLKVQPAELEDSGVYFCASSQDSGRALVGTQYFGPGTRLLVL.

The V and J genes are TRBV28 and TRBJ1-1; 10 bases fit TRBD1. There are 13 residues in the CDR3. The germline gives CDR1 MDHEN, CDR2 SYDVKM. V lost 2 bases to trimming and J lost 11 bases; unmatched junction nucleotides: 5. CDR3 sequence: CASSLPGQGMAFF. In DNA, the CDR3 is TGTGCCAGCAGTTTACCGGGACAGGGGATGGCTTTCTTT. Combining the CDR3 with reference TRBV28 and TRBJ1-1 gives the whole variable domain DVKVTQSSRYLVKRTGEKVFLECVQDMDHENMFWYRQDPGLGLRLIYFSYDVKMKEKGDIPEGYSVSREKKERFSLILESASTNQTSMYLCASSLPGQGMAFFGQGTRLTVV.

The chain joins TRBV10-1 to TRBJ1-1; 10 nucleotides line up with TRBD1. The V gene's germline CDR1 is WNHNN and CDR2 SYGVQD (reference sequence). There are 11 residues in the CDR3. The V and J ends lost 8 bases and 9 bases, in that order; junction bases with no gene match: 3. The CDR3 sequence is CASRDRGQAFF. CDR3 DNA sequence: TGCGCCAGCCGAGACAGGGGGCAAGCTTTCTTT.

In its sample, this clone was seen once. The gene calls are TRBV18 and TRBJ2-3, with 9 bases that match TRBD2. Germline V lookup: CDR1 KGHSH, CDR2 LQKENI. The CDR3 spans 14 residues. After removal of 3 bases from V and 4 bases from J, the junction contained 2 bases not matched to a gene. CDR3 loop: CASSPRLAADTQYF. Here the CDR3 DNA reads TGTGCCAGCTCACCGAGACTAGCGGCAGATACGCAGTATTTT.

CDR3 amino acids: CASTGHPGQGTKETQYF. CDR3 coding DNA: TGCGCCAGCACCGGTCACCCGGGACAGGGGACAAAAGAGACCCAGTACTTC. This sequence joins TRBV10-2 and TRBJ2-5; the match to TRBD1 covers 10 bases. CDR1 and CDR2 (germline): WSHSY, SAAADI. The CDR3 runs to 17 residues. With 7 bases clipped from V and 3 bases from J, the junction kept 14 bases outside the gene matches.

V gene TRBV7-2 combines with J gene TRBJ2-3, with D perhaps TRBD2 (5 bases). The CDR3 is 16 residues long. Germline loops: CDR1 SGHTA, CDR2 FQGNSA. The V end was cut by 6 bases, the J end by 3 bases, with 19 bases between. CDR3 residues: CASSLSRGSVTDTQYF. DNA of the CDR3: TGTGCCAGCAGTCTATCCCGGGGTTCGGTGACAGATACGCAGTATTTT.

The chain combines TRBV4-2 with TRBJ2-5; tentative D call: TRBD2 (7 bases). The CDR3 length is 15 residues. The V gene's germline CDR1 is LGHNA and CDR2 YNFKEQ. V was clipped by 4 bases and J by 5 bases, with 17 bases between them. The CDR3 DNA reads TGTGCCAGCAGCCCTAGGGGGGGGGCTGGCGAGACCCAGTACTTC. Protein: CASSPRGGAGETQYF.

To note about this clone: Other DNA sequences in the same sample also yield this CDR3. The gene calls are TRBV27 and TRBJ2-7; 12 bases line up with TRBD2. The CDR3 is 15 amino acids. With V trimmed by 4 bases and J by 2 bases, 3 bases remained unmatched. Germline CDR1 MNHEY, CDR2 SMNVEV (reference sequence). The chain's CDR3 is CASSSLAGGPYEQYF. The CDR3 coding sequence is TGTGCCAGCAGTTCCCTAGCGGGAGGGCCCTACGAGCAGTACTTC.

This clone was seen a single time. The rearrangement links TRBV5-1 to TRBJ2-2; 10 bases fit TRBD2. Germline loops: CDR1 SGHRS, CDR2 YFSETQ. The CDR3 length is 14 residues. J gave up 2 bases and V 9 bases, and 4 bases lay outside the gene matches. CDR3 bases: TGCGCCATCTTAGCGGGGGGAAACACCGGGGAGCTGTTTTTT. This sequence encodes CAILAGGNTGELFF.

This chain joins TRBV6-5 and TRBJ1-6; 11 bases are shared with TRBD1. CDR1 and CDR2 (germline): MNHEY, SVGAGI. Unmatched junction bases numbered 5, after V lost 2 bases and J lost 8 bases. The CDR3 totals 16 residues. The CDR3 loop is CASSYGTGGIDSPLHF. CDR3 nucleotides: TGTGCCAGCAGTTACGGGACAGGGGGGATTGATTCACCCCTCCACTTT.

This chain connects TRBV7-9 to TRBJ2-2; maybe TRBD1 (6 bases). This CDR3 comprises 16 residues. V was cut by 4 bases and J by 0 bases, with 12 bases left in between. Germline V gene data show CDR1 as SEHNR and CDR2 as FQNEAQ (reference sequence). This chain's CDR3 is CASSSQGFSNTGELFF. The CDR3, as DNA: TGTGCCAGCAGCTCCCAGGGGTTCTCGAACACCGGGGAGCTGTTTTTT.

The chain recombines TRBV2 with TRBJ2-1, with 7 bases that match TRBD2. J was trimmed by 8 bases and V by 2 bases; bases with no gene match: 6. There are 14 residues in the CDR3. Germline lookup yields CDR1 SNHLY and CDR2 FYNNEI. This chain's CDR3 is CASSEQGSGYEQFF. In DNA, the CDR3 is TGTGCCAGCAGTGAACAGGGTAGCGGGTATGAGCAGTTCTTC.

The chain joins TRBV3-1 (or the pseudogene TRBV3-2) to TRBJ2-5, with D unresolved. Germline-derived CDR1 and CDR2 are LGHDT and YNNKEL (reference sequence). V lost 1 base and J 9 bases, leaving 3 bases between the germline ends. This CDR3 contains 10 residues. The CDR3 nucleotides read TGTGCCAGCAGCCAAGTAGCCCAGTACTTC. Translation gives CASSQVAQYF.

The rearrangement uses TRBV3-1 (or the pseudogene TRBV3-2) and TRBJ1-3; D perhaps matches TRBD1 (5 bases). Trimming left V 1 base short and J 0 bases short, with 19 bases between. Germline V gene sequence: CDR1 LGHDT, CDR2 YNNKEL (reference sequence). This CDR3 region has 19 residues. The CDR3 is CASSQGRSLSGPSGNTIYF. For the CDR3, the DNA is TGTGCCAGCAGCCAAGGCAGGAGCCTATCAGGGCCCTCTGGAAACACCATATATTTT.

The rearrangement uses TRBV28 and TRBJ2-2, with D hard to call. Deletions cut 6 bases from V and 9 bases from J, with 8 bases between. The CDR3 runs 11 residues. Per the germline V gene, CDR1 is MDHEN and CDR2 is SYDVKM. The DNA for the CDR3 is TGTGCCAGCAGCACGAGAAGGGAGCTGTTTTTT. Translation: CASSTRRELFF.

This chain joins TRBV6-5 and TRBJ2-1; 7 bases map to TRBD2. The CDR3 spans 14 residues. Germline V gene data show CDR1 as MNHEY and CDR2 as SVGAGI. The junction had 7 bases not matched to a gene; V was cut back by 6 bases and J by 5 bases. The CDR3 is CASRAGLADNEQFF. DNA of the CDR3: TGTGCCAGCAGAGCGGGGCTAGCCGACAATGAGCAGTTCTTC.

J is TRBJ2-7 and V is TRBV27, with D hard to call. CDR3 length: 15 residues. V gave up 5 bases and J gave up 6 bases, with 20 bases separating them. Germline V gene data show CDR1 as MNHEY and CDR2 as SMNVEV (reference sequence). The CDR3 loop is CASSPAPNWAGEQYF. Here the CDR3 DNA reads TGTGCCAGCAGTCCAGCCCCGAACTGGGCTGGCGAGCAGTACTTC.

J is TRBJ2-1 and V is TRBV4-1, with TRBD2 matching over 12 bases. V was clipped by 3 bases and J by 7 bases; unmatched bases: 4. This CDR3 spans 15 amino acids. Germline V gene sequence: CDR1 MGHRA, CDR2 YSYEKL. This CDR3 reads CASSQTSGSRNEQFF. CDR3 in DNA: TGCGCCAGCAGCCAGACTAGCGGGAGCCGGAATGAGCAGTTCTTC.